This TCR beta chain was recorded in a study of blood T cell repertoires in COVID-19. Assay: immunoSEQ multiplex PCR; the TCRdb copy retains only in-frame clones and omits some. Altogether around 200,000 clones are present, 80% being singletons, with the ten largest covering 6.5% to 9%. This study enrolled people aged about 18 to 100 from 20 to 25 US geographic areas. This receptor was identified in a woman in her thirties or forties with acute COVID-19. The sample taken for sequencing was PBMCs or T cells enriched from blood (not recorded which).

The CDR3 DNA reads TGTGCCATCAACCGCCCCGGGAACACTGAAGCTTTCTTT. It translates to CAINRPGNTEAFF. The rearrangement joins TRBV10-3 to TRBJ1-1, with unresolved D. The CDR3 covers 13 residues. From germline, CDR1 is ENHRY and CDR2 SYGVKD. Trimming shortened V by 7 bases and J by 1 base, and 10 bases separated the two germline ends.